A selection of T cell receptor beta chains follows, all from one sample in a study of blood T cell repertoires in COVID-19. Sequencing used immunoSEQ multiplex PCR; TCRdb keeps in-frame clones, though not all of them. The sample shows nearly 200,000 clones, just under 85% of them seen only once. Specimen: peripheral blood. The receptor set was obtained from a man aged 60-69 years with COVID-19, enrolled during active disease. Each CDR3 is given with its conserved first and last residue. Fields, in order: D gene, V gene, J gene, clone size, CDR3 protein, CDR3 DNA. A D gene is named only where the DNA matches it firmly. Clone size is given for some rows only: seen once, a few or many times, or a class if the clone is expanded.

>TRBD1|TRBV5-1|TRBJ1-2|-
CASSLATGGSNYGYTF
TGCGCCAGCAGCTTGGCCACAGGGGGGTCGAACTATGGCTACACCTTC
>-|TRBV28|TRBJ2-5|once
CASSLGGGRVTQYF
TGTGCCAGCTCTCTGGGGGGAGGCAGGGTGACCCAGTACTTC
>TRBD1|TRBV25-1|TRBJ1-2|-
CASSEGGGASGYTF
TGTGCCAGCAGTGAAGGAGGGGGCGCTTCTGGCTACACCTTC
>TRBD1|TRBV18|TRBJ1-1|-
CASSPRQGDTEAFF
TGTGCCAGCTCACCCCGACAGGGCGACACTGAAGCTTTCTTT
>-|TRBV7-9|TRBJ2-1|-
CASSLDQGNNEQFF
TGTGCCAGCAGCTTAGATCAGGGAAACAATGAGCAGTTCTTC
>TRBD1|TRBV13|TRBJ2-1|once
CASSSTGTGGDEQFF
TGTGCCAGCAGCTCAACCGGGACAGGGGGCGATGAGCAGTTCTTC
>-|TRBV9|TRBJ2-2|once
CASSVEAGATGELFF
TGTGCCAGCAGCGTAGAGGCGGGCGCTACCGGGGAGCTGTTTTTT
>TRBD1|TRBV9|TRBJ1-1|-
CASSREDRVTEAFF
TGTGCCAGCAGCCGCGAGGACAGGGTGACTGAAGCTTTCTTT
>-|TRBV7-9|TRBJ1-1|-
CASSLAWVGGNTEAFF
TGTGCCAGCAGCTTAGCGTGGGTAGGAGGGAACACTGAAGCTTTCTTT
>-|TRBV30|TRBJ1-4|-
CAWSVRRGGEKLFF
TGTGCCTGGAGTGTACGGAGGGGCGGGGAAAAACTGTTTTTT
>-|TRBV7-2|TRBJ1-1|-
CASSLGGGLGTEAFF
TGTGCCAGCAGCTTAGGGGGAGGTTTGGGCACTGAAGCTTTCTTT
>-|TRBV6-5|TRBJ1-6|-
CASSYGWGSGSPLHF
TGTGCCAGCAGTTACGGGTGGGGCTCGGGTTCACCCCTCCACTTT
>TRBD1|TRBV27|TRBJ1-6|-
CASRPGTGGDSPLHF
TGTGCCAGCAGACCGGGGACAGGGGGTGATTCACCCCTCCACTTT
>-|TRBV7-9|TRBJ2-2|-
CASSWSGELFF
TGTGCCAGCAGCTGGAGCGGGGAGCTGTTTTTT
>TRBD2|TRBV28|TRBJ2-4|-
CASSSAGGRSKNIQYF
TGTGCCAGCAGTTCGGCGGGGGGGAGGTCCAAAAACATTCAGTACTTC
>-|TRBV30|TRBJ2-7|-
CAWGRGEPYEQYF
TGTGCCTGGGGGCGAGGAGAGCCCTACGAGCAGTACTTC
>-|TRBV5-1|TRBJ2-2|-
CASSPRESTGELFF
TGCGCCAGCAGCCCTCGAGAATCGACCGGGGAGCTGTTTTTT
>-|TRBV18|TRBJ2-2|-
CASSQNYGETGELFF
TGTGCCAGCTCACAAAACTATGGGGAGACCGGGGAGCTGTTTTTT
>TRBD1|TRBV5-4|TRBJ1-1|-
CASSLQGGTEAFF
TGTGCCAGCAGCCTACAGGGGGGCACTGAAGCTTTCTTT
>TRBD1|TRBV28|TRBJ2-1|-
CASSRQGVRNEQFF
TGTGCCAGCAGTCGACAGGGGGTGAGAAATGAGCAGTTCTTC
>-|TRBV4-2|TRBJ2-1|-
CASSQDISPVGEQFF
TGTGCCAGCAGCCAAGATATTAGCCCAGTAGGTGAGCAGTTCTTC
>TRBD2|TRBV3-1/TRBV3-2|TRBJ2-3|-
CASSRLAGGTDTQYF
TGTGCCAGCAGCCGACTAGCGGGAGGCACAGATACGCAGTATTTT
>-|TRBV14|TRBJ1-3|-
CASSQAGNSGNTIYF
TGTGCCAGCAGCCAAGCAGGGAACTCTGGAAACACCATATATTTT
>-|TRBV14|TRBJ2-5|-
CASSQEVGQIQETQYF
TGTGCCAGCAGCCAAGAAGTAGGACAGATCCAAGAGACCCAGTACTTC
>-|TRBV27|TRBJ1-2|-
CASRLTGNNYGYTF
TGTGCCAGCAGGCTGACAGGAAACAACTATGGCTACACCTTC
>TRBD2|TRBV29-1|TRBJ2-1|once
CSAGLAGVVYNEQFF
TGCAGCGCTGGACTAGCGGGAGTGGTATACAATGAGCAGTTCTTC
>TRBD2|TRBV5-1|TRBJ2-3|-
CASSAGTSGTDTQYF
TGCGCCAGCTCCGCCGGGACTAGCGGCACAGATACGCAGTATTTT
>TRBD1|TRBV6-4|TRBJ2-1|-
CASSADRGSYNEQFF
TGTGCCAGCTCTGCGGACAGGGGCTCCTACAATGAGCAGTTCTTC
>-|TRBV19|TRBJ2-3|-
CASSMLGSLTDTQYF
TGTGCCAGTAGTATGCTCGGGAGCCTCACAGATACGCAGTATTTT
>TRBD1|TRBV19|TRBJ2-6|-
CASSGTGTGGSGANVLTF
TGTGCCAGTAGTGGCACCGGGACAGGGGGCTCTGGGGCCAACGTCCTGACTTTC
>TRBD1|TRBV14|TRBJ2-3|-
CASSQEWGTGGADTQYF
TGTGCCAGCAGCCAAGAATGGGGGACAGGGGGGGCAGATACGCAGTATTTT
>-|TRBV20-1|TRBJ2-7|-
CSASREKLYEQYF
TGCAGTGCTAGTAGGGAGAAGTTGTACGAGCAGTACTTC
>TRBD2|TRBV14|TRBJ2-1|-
CASSRGGRAAYNEQFF
TGTGCCAGCAGCCGAGGCGGGAGGGCCGCCTACAATGAGCAGTTCTTC
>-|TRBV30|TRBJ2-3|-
CAWSPGFGRDTQYF
TGTGCCTGGAGTCCGGGGTTTGGGCGAGATACGCAGTATTTT
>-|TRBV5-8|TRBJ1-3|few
CASSLGQGNTIYF
TGTGCCAGCAGCTTGGGTCAGGGAAACACCATATATTTT
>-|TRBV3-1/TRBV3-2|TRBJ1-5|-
CASSHSRSGQPQHF
TGTGCCAGCAGCCACAGCCGGTCGGGGCAGCCCCAGCATTTT
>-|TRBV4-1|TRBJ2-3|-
CASSQGAITDTQYF
TGCGCCAGCAGCCAAGGAGCCATCACAGATACGCAGTATTTT
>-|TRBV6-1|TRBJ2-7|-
CASSEALTLSYEQYF
TGTGCCAGCAGTGAAGCGCTAACCCTCTCCTACGAGCAGTACTTC
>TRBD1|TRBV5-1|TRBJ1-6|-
CASSFQGAADSPLHF
TGCGCCAGCAGCTTTCAGGGGGCTGCGGATTCACCCCTCCACTTT
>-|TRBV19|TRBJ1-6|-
CASSSSIPGDSYNSPLHF
TGTGCCAGTAGTTCGTCGATACCAGGGGACTCCTATAATTCACCCCTCCACTTT
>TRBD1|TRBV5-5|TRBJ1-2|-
CASSLGTGDGYTF
TGTGCCAGCAGCTTAGGGACAGGGGATGGCTACACCTTC
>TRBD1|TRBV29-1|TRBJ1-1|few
CSVSRDRASEAFF
TGCAGCGTTTCTCGGGACAGGGCGTCTGAAGCTTTCTTT
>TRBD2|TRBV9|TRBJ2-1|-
CASSVSPSGIGNEQFF
TGTGCCAGCAGCGTCAGTCCTAGCGGGATCGGAAATGAGCAGTTCTTC
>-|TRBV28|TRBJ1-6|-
CASSSGAGPEGSPLHF
TGTGCCAGCAGTTCCGGGGCGGGGCCCGAGGGTTCACCCCTCCACTTT